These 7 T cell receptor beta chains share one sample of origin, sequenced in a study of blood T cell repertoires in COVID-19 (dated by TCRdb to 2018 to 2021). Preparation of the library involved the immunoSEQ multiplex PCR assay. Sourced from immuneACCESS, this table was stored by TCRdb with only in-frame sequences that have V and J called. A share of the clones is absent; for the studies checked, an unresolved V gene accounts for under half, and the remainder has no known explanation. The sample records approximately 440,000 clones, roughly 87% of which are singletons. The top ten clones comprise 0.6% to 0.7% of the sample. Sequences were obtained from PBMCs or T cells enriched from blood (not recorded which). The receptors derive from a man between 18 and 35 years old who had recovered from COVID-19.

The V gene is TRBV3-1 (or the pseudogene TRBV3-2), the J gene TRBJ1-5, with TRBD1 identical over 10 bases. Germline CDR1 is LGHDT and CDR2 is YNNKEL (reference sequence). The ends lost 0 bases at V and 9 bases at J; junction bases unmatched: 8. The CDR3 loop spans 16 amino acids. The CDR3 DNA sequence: TGTGCCAGCAGCCAAGAGATAGGGACAGGGGATTCGCCCCAGCATTTT. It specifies CASSQEIGTGDSPQHF.

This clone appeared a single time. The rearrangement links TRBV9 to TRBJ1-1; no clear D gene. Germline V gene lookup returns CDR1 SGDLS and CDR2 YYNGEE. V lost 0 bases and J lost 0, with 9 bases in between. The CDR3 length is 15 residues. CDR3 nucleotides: TGTGCCAGCAGCGTAGTGGGCAGCATGAACACTGAAGCTTTCTTT. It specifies CASSVVGSMNTEAFF.

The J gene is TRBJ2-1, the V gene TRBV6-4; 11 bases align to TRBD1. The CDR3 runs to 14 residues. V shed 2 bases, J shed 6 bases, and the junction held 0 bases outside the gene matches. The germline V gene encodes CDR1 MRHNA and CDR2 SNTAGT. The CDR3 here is CASSDGTGGNEQFF. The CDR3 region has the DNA TGTGCCAGCAGTGACGGGACAGGGGGCAATGAGCAGTTCTTC.

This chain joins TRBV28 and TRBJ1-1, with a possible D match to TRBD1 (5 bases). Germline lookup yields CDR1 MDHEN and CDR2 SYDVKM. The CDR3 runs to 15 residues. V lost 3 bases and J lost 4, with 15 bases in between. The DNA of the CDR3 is TGTGCCAGCAGTTTGAGTAGTGGCAGGGCCACTGAAGCTTTCTTT. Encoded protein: CASSLSSGRATEAFF. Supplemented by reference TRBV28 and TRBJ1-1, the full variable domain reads DVKVTQSSRYLVKRTGEKVFLECVQDMDHENMFWYRQDPGLGLRLIYFSYDVKMKEKGDIPEGYSVSREKKERFSLILESASTNQTSMYLCASSLSSGRATEAFFGQGTRLTVV.

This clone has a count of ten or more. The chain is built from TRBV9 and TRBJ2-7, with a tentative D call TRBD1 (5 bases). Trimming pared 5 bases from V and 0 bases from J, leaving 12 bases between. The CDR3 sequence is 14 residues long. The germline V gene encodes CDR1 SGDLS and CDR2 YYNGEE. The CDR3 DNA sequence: TGTGCCAGCAGTAAGGACAAGAGCTCCTACGAGCAGTACTTC. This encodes CASSKDKSSYEQYF.

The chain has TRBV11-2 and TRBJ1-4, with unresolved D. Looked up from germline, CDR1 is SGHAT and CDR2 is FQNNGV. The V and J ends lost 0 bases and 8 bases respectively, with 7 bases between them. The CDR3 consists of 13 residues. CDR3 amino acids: CASSLESLEKLFF. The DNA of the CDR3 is TGTGCCAGCAGCTTAGAGTCTCTGGAAAAACTGTTTTTT.

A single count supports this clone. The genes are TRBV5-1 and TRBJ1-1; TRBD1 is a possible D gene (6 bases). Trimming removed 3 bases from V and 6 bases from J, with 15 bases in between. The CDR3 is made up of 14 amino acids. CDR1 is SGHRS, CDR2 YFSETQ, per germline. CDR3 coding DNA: TGCGCCAGCAGCTCTGCGGGGGGCCTCTCTGAAGCTTTCTTT. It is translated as CASSSAGGLSEAFF.